This T cell receptor beta chain appears in the sequencing data of a study of OX40 agonist ivuxolimab in advanced cancers. Whole-study results and caveats: Doses of 0.1 to 3.0 mg/kg were accompanied by clonal expansion of CD4+ and CD8+ blood T cells by week 6.

TCRdb's table, derived via immunoSEQ multiplex PCR, lists solely in-frame clones and lacks some. The sample yields 70,000 or so clones, 85% to 90% seen once. The CDR3 spans 15 residues. Germline CDR1 is SGHVS and CDR2 is FNYEAQ. V lost 1 base, J lost 7 bases, and 17 bases lay in between. With respect to this clone: Its specificity is not known.

The origin of this receptor is an adult with an advanced solid tumor such as melanoma, head and neck, liver or kidney cancer. Material: CD4+ or CD8+ T cells sorted from blood, obtained in a trial of the OX40 agonist ivuxolimab. This chain uses TRBV7-6 with TRBJ2-7, with TRBD2 as a possible D gene (6 bases). The CDR3 nucleotides read TGTGCCAGCAGCTTAGGTGGGACTCTTCCTGTGGAGCAGTACTTC. Translation: CASSLGGTLPVEQYF.